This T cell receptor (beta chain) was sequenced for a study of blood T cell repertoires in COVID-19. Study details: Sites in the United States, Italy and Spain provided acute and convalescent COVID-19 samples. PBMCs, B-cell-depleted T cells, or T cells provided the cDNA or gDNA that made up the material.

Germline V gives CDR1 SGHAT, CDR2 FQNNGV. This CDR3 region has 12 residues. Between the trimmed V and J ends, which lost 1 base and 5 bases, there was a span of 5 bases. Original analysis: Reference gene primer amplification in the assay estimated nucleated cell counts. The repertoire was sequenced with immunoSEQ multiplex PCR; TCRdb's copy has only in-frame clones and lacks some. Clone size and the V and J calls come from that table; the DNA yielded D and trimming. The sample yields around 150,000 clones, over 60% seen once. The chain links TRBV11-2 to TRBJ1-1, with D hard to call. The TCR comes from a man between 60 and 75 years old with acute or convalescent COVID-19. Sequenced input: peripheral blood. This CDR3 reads CASSLAGTEAFF. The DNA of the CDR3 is TGTGCCAGCAGCTTAGCGGGGACTGAAGCTTTCTTT.